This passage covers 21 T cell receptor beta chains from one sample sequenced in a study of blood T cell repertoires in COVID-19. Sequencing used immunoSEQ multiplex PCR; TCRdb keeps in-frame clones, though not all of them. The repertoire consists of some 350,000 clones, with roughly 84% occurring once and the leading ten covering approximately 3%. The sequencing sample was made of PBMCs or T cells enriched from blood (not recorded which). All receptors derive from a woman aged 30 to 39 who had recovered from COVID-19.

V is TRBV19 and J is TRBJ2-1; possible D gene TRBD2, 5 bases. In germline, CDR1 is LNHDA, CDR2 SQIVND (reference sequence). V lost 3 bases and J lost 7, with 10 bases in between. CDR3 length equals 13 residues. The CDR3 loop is CASSILPGNEQFF. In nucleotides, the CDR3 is TGTGCCAGTAGTATTCTGCCGGGGAATGAGCAGTTCTTC.

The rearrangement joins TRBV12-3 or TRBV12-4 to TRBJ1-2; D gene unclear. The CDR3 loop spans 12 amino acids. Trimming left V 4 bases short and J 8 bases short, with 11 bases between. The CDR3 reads CASSSPGRGYTF. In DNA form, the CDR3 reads TGTGCCAGCAGTTCTCCGGGGAGGGGCTACACCTTC.

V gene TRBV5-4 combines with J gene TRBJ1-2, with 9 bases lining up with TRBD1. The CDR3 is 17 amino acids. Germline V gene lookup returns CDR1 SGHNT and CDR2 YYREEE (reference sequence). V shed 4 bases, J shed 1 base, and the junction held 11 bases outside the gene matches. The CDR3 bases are TGTGCCAGCAGCCCGGAGGGACAGGGAGACATTAACTATGGCTACACCTTC. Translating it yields CASSPEGQGDINYGYTF. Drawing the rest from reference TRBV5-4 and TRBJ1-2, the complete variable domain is ETGVTQSPTHLIKTRGQQVTLRCSSQSGHNTVSWYQQALGQGPQFIFQYYREEENGRGNFPPRFSGLQFPNYSSELNVNALELDDSALYLCASSPEGQGDINYGYTFGSGTRLTVV.

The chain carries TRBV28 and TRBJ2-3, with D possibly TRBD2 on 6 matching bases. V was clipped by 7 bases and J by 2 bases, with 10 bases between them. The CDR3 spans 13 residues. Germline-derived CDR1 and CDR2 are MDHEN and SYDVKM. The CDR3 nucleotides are TGTGCCAGCAAAGGGGACTTCACAGATACGCAGTATTTT. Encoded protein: CASKGDFTDTQYF.

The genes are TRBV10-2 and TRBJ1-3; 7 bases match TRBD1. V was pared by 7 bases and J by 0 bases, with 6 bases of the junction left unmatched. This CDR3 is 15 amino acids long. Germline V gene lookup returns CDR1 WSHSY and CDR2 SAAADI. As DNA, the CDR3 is TGCGCCAGCACAACAGGGGCCCCCTCTGGAAACACCATATATTTT. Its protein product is CASTTGAPSGNTIYF.

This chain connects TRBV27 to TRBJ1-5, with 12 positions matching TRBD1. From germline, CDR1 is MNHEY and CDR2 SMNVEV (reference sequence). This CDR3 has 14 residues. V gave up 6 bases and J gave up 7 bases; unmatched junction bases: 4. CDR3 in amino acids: CASRQGTGGQPQHF. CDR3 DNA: TGTGCCAGCAGACAGGGGACAGGGGGCCAGCCCCAGCATTTT.

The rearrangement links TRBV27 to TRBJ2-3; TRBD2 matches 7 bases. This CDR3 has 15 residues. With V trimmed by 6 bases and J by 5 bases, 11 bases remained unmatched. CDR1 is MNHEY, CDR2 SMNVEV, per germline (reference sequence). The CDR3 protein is CASSLLAVAGDTQYF. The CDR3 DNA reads TGTGCCAGCAGCCTCCTAGCGGTAGCTGGAGATACGCAGTATTTT.

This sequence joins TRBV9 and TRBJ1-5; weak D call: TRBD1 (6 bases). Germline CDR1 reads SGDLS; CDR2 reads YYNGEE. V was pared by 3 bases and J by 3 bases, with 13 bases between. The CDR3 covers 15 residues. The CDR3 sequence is CASSGAGAFNQPQHF. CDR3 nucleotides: TGTGCCAGCAGCGGAGCAGGGGCCTTCAATCAGCCCCAGCATTTT.

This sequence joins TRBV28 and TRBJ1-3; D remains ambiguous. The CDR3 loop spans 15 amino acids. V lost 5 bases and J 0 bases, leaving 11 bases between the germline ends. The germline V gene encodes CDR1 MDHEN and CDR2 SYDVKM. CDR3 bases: TGTGCCAGCAGTCCCCCCGAGCTCTCTGGAAACACCATATATTTT. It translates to CASSPPELSGNTIYF.

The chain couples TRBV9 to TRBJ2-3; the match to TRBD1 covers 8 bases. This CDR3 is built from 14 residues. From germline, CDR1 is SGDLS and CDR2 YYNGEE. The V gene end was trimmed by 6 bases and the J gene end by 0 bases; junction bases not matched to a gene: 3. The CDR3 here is CASKGQGSTDTQYF. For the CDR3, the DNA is TGTGCCAGCAAAGGACAGGGAAGCACAGATACGCAGTATTTT.

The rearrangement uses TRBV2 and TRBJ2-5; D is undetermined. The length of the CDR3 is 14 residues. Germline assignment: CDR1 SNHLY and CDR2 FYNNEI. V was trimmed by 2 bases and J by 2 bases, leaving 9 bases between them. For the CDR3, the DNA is TGTGCCAGCAGTGAAATTGTAGTGCAAGAGACCCAGTACTTC. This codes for CASSEIVVQETQYF.

CDR3 region: CASSLRTGPNTEAFF. DNA of the CDR3: TGTGCCAGCAGTTTACGGACAGGACCGAACACTGAAGCTTTCTTT. This chain connects TRBV28 to TRBJ1-1, with 7 nucleotides matching TRBD1. The CDR3 sequence is 15 residues long. The germline gives CDR1 MDHEN, CDR2 SYDVKM. The V segment lost 2 bases and the J segment 1 base; nucleotides outside the gene matches: 4.

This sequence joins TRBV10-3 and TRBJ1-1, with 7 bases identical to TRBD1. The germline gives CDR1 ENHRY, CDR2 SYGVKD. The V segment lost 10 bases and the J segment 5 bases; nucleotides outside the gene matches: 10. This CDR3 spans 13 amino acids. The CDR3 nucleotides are TGTGCCACCAACCCCGACAGGGCTACTGAAGCTTTCTTT. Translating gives CATNPDRATEAFF.

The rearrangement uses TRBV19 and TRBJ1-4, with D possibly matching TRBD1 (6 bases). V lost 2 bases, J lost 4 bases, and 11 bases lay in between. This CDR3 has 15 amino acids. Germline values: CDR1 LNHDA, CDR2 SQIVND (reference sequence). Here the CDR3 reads CASSISGADNEKLFF. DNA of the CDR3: TGTGCCAGTAGTATATCAGGGGCAGATAATGAAAAACTGTTTTTT.

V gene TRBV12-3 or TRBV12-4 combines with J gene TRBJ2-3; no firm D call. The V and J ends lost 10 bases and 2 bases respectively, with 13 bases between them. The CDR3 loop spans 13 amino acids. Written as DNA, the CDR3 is TGTGCCATCCTTGAACCTACCACAGATACGCAGTATTTT. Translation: CAILEPTTDTQYF.

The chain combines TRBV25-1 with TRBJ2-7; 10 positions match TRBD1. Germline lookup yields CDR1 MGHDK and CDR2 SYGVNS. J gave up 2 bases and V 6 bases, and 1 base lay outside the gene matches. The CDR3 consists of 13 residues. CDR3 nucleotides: TGTGCCAGCAGAGGACAGGGGGCCTACGAGCAGTACTTC. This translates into CASRGQGAYEQYF.

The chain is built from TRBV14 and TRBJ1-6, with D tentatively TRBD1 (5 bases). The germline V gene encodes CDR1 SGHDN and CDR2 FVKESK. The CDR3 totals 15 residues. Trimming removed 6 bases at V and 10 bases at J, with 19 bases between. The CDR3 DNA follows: TGTGCCAGCAGTCATACGCAGGGTAAACGATCACCCCTCCACTTT. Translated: CASSHTQGKRSPLHF.

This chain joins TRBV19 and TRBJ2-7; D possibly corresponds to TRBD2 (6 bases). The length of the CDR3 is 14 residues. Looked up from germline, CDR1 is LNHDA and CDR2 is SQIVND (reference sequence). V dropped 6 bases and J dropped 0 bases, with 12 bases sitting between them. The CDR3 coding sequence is TGTGCCAGTAGCTTGACGGGACTCTCCTACGAGCAGTACTTC. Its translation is CASSLTGLSYEQYF.

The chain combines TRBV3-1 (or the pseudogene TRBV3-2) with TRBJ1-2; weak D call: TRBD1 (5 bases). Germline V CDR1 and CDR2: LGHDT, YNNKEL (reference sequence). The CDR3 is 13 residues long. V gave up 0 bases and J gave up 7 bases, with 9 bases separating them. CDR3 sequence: CASSQDSGIGYTF. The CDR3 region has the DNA TGTGCCAGCAGCCAAGATTCAGGGATTGGCTACACCTTC.

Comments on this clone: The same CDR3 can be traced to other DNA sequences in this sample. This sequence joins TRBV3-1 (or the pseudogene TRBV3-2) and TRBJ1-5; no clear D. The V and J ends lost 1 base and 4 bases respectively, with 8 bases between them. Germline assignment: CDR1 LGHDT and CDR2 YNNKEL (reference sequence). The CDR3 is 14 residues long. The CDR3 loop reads CASSQAGGNQPQHF. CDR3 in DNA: TGTGCCAGCAGCCAAGCAGGAGGGAATCAGCCCCAGCATTTT.

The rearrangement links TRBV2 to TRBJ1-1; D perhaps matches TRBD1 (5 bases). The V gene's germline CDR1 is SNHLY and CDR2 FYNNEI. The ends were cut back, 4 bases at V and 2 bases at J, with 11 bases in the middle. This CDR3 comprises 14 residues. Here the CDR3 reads CASSVSTGNTEAFF. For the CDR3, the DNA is TGTGCCAGCAGTGTAAGTACAGGAAACACTGAAGCTTTCTTT.